This TCR beta chain was sequenced during a study of graft-versus-host responses after intestinal transplantation (dated by TCRdb to about 2021). General notes on the study: Multivisceral, liver-intestinal, or isolated intestinal transplants were received by the recipients. Of the roughly 24 intestinal transplant recipients enrolled in the cohort, one of whom was a retransplant, a few patients without pretransplant specimens were excluded. Bulk TCR-beta CDR3 sequencing was used to track graft-versus-host and host-versus-graft alloreactive T cell clones in the graft, circulation and bone marrow after intestinal transplantation. Alloreactive clones were identified by sequencing pre-transplant mixed lymphocyte reaction products and comparing them with unstimulated pre-transplant donor and recipient T cells. Instead of going to the commercial service, samples from a few later patients were sequenced in-house on an Illumina MiSeq and processed with MiXCR. Anti-thymocyte globulin induction was given to all recipients, followed by maintenance tacrolimus and steroids for approximately 3 years. A peak of at least 4% donor T cells among recipient peripheral blood mononuclear cells was the definition used for donor T cell macrochimerism. Broader findings and caveats from the paper: High GvH to HvG T cell clonal ratios were observed in the allografts of patients with donor T cell macrochimerism. Early after transplant, peak levels of circulating GvH clones were associated with declines in HvG clones. The conclusions were limited by the relatively low number and heterogeneity of the intestinal transplant patients. GvH clones were detected in recipient bone marrow, and some appeared earlier in ileal mucosa or blood, consistent with an intestinal mucosal origin.

Library preparation employed the immunoSEQ multiplex PCR assay. Adaptive Biotechnologies carried out high-throughput TCR-beta CDR3 sequencing of genomic DNA for most patients. On the study's bioinformatics: TCR sequencing data were retrieved from Adaptive's ImmunoSEQ software for 15 to 20 patients, whereas three other patients were processed with MiXCR and VDJtools. Because the origin of CDR3 nucleotide sequences shared between donor and recipient could not be assigned, those sequences were removed. Alloreactive clones required at least 2-fold expansion over unstimulated cells and minimum CFSE-low frequency of 0.002% (template counts) or 0.001% (read counts). A clone was considered mappable if detected in the sequenced pre-transplant spleen, lymph node, or MLR CFSE-low populations of the donor or recipient. The cumulative frequency of alloreactive clones was calculated as a percentage of all sequences, weighted by copy number. In TCRdb, the immuneACCESS table is reduced to in-frame sequences with V and J assigned. These tables do not hold every clone; where another copy was compared, an unresolved V gene accounts for under half, and the others remain unexplained. V, J and clone size were drawn from that table, and D and trimming were deduced from the DNA. This sample holds 10,000 to 15,000 clones; about 88% were observed only once. The top ten clones comprise over 6.5% of the sample.

Remarks on this clone: This clone's antigen is unknown. Base-call qualities are not available, and no considerably larger clone is one nucleotide away.

Counted from cysteine to phenylalanine, this CDR3 has 16 amino acids. Here the CDR3 DNA is all that survives: 48 bases in frame from base 1. The germline V gene yields LGHNA for CDR1 and YNFKEQ for CDR2. V trim: 4 bases; J trim: 0 bases; unmatched bases: 7. Blood samples were collected up to 4 times in the first month after transplant and then at least monthly when available. The sequence came from a human patient who received an intestinal transplant, so some T cells may come from the graft donor. The material sequenced was PBMCs, taken 306 days after intestinal transplant. The sequence joins TRBV4-2 to TRBJ2-5, and 8 bases in between align with TRBD2. The DNA sequence reads TGTGCCAGCAGCCTGGGCGTAGCGGGGAACCAAGAGACCCAGTACTTC. Protein translation: CASSLGVAGNQETQYF.